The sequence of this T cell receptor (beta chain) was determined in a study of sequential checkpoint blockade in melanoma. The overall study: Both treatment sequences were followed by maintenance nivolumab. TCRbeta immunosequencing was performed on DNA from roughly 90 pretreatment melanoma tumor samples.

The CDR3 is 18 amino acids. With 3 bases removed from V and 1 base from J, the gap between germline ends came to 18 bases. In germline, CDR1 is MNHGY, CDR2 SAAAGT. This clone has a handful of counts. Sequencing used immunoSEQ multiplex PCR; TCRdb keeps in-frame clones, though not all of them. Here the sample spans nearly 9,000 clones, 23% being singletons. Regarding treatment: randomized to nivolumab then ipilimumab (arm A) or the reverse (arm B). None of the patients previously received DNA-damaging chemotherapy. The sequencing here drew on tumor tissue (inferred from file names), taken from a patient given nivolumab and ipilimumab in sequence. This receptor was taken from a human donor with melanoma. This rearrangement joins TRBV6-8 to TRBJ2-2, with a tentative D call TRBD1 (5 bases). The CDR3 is CASSYELMTALNTGELFF. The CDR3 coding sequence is TGTGCCAGCAGTTATGAGTTAATGACAGCCCTGAACACCGGGGAGCTGTTTTTT.